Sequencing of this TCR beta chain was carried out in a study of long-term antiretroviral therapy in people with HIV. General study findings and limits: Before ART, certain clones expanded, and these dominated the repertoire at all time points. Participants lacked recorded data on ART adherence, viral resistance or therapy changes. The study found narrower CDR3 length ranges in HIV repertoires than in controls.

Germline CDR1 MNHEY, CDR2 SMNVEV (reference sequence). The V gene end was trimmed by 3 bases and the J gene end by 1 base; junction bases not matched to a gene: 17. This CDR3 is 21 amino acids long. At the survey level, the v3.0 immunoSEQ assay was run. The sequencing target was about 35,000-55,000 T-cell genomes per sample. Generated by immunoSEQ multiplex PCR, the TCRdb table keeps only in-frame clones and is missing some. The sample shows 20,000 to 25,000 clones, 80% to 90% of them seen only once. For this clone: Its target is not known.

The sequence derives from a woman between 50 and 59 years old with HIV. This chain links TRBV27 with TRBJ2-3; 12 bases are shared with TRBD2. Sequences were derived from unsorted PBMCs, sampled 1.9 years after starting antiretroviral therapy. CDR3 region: CASSLFAVRTSGVGGTDTQYF. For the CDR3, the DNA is TGTGCCAGCAGTTTGTTCGCGGTGCGGACTAGCGGGGTTGGGGGCACAGATACGCAGTATTTT.